The entry that follows covers one T cell receptor (beta chain) sequence. Its antigen is unidentified. The data belong to a study of Ad26.COV2.S vaccination and SARS-CoV-2 variants. Findings and caveats of the study: The analyses of TCR breadth and depth may have understated the size of total T cell responses.

The treatment was: some 20 received Ad26.COV2.S at low or high dose, single or two shots; 5 received placebo; per-sample allocation not given. Each sample was drawn 63 days after the first injection (of vaccine or placebo). The donor was a Boston adult aged 18-55 years. Clones were sequenced by immunoSEQ multiplex PCR, and TCRdb holds only the in-frame ones, with some missing. Here the sample spans about 390,000 clones, approximately 91% being singletons. The sequences come from peripheral blood, collected in a trial of Ad26.COV2.S vaccine versus placebo. The sequence came from a person between 18 and 59 years old who received the Ad26.COV2.S COVID-19 vaccine or a placebo.

CDR3 in amino acids: CASSSGLVGDTQYF. CDR3 nucleotides: TGTGCCAGCAGCTCCGGACTGGTAGGAGATACGCAGTATTTT. The rearrangement joins TRBV5-6 to TRBJ2-3, with D maybe TRBD2 (5 bases). There are 14 residues in the CDR3. CDR1 and CDR2 (germline): SGHDT, YYEEEE. The germline V and J ends were trimmed by 3 bases and 5 bases, with 13 bases remaining between them.